The sequence of this T cell receptor (beta chain) was determined in a study of OX40 agonist ivuxolimab in advanced cancers. Overall study findings and caveats: Some nonresponders likewise displayed low normalized T-cell clonal expansion.

As to this clone: Its cognate antigen is unknown.

Here immunoSEQ multiplex PCR was the method, and the copy in TCRdb shows in-frame clones only, minus some. The data contain 25,000 or so clones, 73% of them seen just once; the ten biggest clones take up around 19%. CDR3 size: 15 residues. Germline V lookup: CDR1 ENHRY, CDR2 SYGVKD. The germline V and J ends were trimmed by 10 bases and 9 bases, with 22 bases remaining between them. The chain links TRBV10-3 to TRBJ1-6, with a tentative D call TRBD1 (6 bases). The sample consisted of CD4+ or CD8+ T cells sorted from blood, taken in a trial of the OX40 agonist ivuxolimab. This receptor was taken from an adult with an advanced solid tumor such as melanoma, head and neck, liver or kidney cancer. The CDR3 coding sequence is TGTGCCACCCTCCCGGACGGGGGGCTGGTTTCACCCCTCCACTTT. Its translation is CATLPDGGLVSPLHF.